One and the same sample provided the 32 T cell receptor beta chains below, sequenced in a study of human T cells and chemical hapten exposure. This sample's time point: patch test 2, 6 weeks after DPC sensitization. Documented treatment: therapeutic diphenylcyclopropenone sensitization with weekly scalp DPC. TCRdb analysed the RACE reads with MiXCR anew, one entry per CDR3 protein. The profile shows about 54,000 distinct CDR3 sequences, about 10% of them singletons. This specimen was whole blood, taken in connection with sensitization to the hapten diphenylcyclopropenone (DPC). The receptors come from a woman aged 45-65 years with alopecia areata. Some clones in this sample may be carry-over from other donors' samples.

This clonotype has only a few counts. The chain is built from TRBV19 and TRBJ2-3; 7 positions match TRBD2. The germline V gene encodes CDR1 LNHDA and CDR2 SQIVND (reference sequence). This CDR3 comprises 14 residues. V was clipped by 4 bases and J by 4 bases; unmatched bases: 5. DNA for the CDR3: TGTGCCAGTAGTAGGCGGGGGTTGGCAGATACGCAGTATTTT. Translating it yields CASSRRGLADTQYF.

In its sample, this clonotype was seen a few times. The rearrangement uses TRBV7-9 and TRBJ2-3; 10 bases are a match to TRBD2. The CDR3 loop spans 18 amino acids. The germline V gene encodes CDR1 SEHNR and CDR2 FQNEAQ (reference sequence). V lost 5 bases to trimming and J lost 0 bases; unmatched junction nucleotides: 11. CDR3 nucleotides: TGTGCCAGCAGCCCCGGCCTAGCGGGGGCCGATAGCACAGATACGCAGTATTTT. This translates into CASSPGLAGADSTDTQYF.

This clonotype has ten or more counts. The rearrangement joins TRBV5-6 to TRBJ1-6; D is unresolved. This CDR3 is 14 amino acids long. Germline CDR1 SGHDT, CDR2 YYEEEE. V was shortened by 5 bases and J by 5 bases, with 11 bases between the two germline ends. The CDR3 region has the DNA TGTGCCAGCAGTGATTACCTCGATAATTCACCCCTCCACTTT. Protein sequence: CASSDYLDNSPLHF.

In this sample, this clonotype turned up many times. The chain carries TRBV12-3 or TRBV12-4 and TRBJ2-1; no firm D call. Trimming left V 5 bases short and J 0 bases short, with 14 bases between. The CDR3 spans 16 residues. The chain's CDR3 is CASSLGPPSSYNEQFF. The CDR3 DNA follows: TGTGCCAGCAGTCTAGGCCCACCAAGCTCCTACAATGAGCAGTTCTTC.

This clonotype was counted only a few times. The rearrangement links TRBV6-1 to TRBJ1-2, with 7 bases that match TRBD1. CDR1 is MNHNS, CDR2 SASEGT, per germline. The junction had 6 bases not matched to a gene; V was cut back by 0 bases and J by 5 bases. This CDR3 is 15 amino acids long. The chain's CDR3 is CASSEAGTVLYGYTF. The CDR3 coding sequence is TGTGCCAGCAGTGAAGCCGGGACAGTATTGTATGGCTACACCTTC.

The chain links TRBV7-9 to TRBJ2-7; 9 bases match TRBD1. CDR3 length: 16 amino acids. Germline-derived CDR1 and CDR2 are SEHNR and FQNEAQ (reference sequence). After removal of 2 bases from V and 3 bases from J, the junction contained 8 bases not matched to a gene. The CDR3 DNA reads TGTGCCAGCAGCTTAAGTTTAGGGGACAGGGACTACGAGCAGTACTTC. Translating gives CASSLSLGDRDYEQYF.

The chain couples TRBV12-3 or TRBV12-4 to TRBJ2-4; 9 positions agree with TRBD2. The trim removed 7 bases at V and 1 base at J, leaving 8 bases unmatched. The CDR3 covers 16 residues. CDR3 amino acids: CASTLIAGAAKNIQYF. CDR3 DNA: TGTGCCAGCACCCTGATAGCGGGAGCTGCCAAAAACATTCAGTACTTC.

CDR3 DNA sequence: TGCAGCGTTGGTTGGGGTAGCAATCAGCCCCAGCATTTT. This encodes CSVGWGSNQPQHF. The chain is built from TRBV29-1 and TRBJ1-5; D not resolved. The CDR3 runs to 13 residues. V lost 4 bases, J lost 0 bases, and 7 bases lay in between. CDR1 and CDR2 (germline): SQVTM, ANQGSEA.

This clonotype was detected ten times or more. The gene calls are TRBV5-8 and TRBJ1-5; 7 bases are a match to TRBD1. Germline trimming cut 3 bases from V and 0 bases from J; bases unmatched to any gene: 9. The CDR3 has 17 residues. In germline, CDR1 is SGHTS, CDR2 YDEGEE. In DNA, the CDR3 is TGTGCCAGCAGCTCCGGCCGGGACAGTGGTAGCAATCAGCCCCAGCATTTT. This translates into CASSSGRDSGSNQPQHF.

This clonotype was recorded a few times. The rearrangement joins TRBV6-6 to TRBJ2-2; D may match TRBD1 or TRBD2 (5 bases each). This CDR3 is 13 amino acids long. Germline CDR1 and CDR2: MNHNY and SVGAGI (reference sequence). V lost 7 bases to trimming and J lost 6 bases, with 12 bases between them. The CDR3 DNA reads as TGTGCCAGCATCCGAGGGGACGCCGGGGAGCTGTTTTTT. Encoded protein: CASIRGDAGELFF.

This clonotype was observed a handful of times. The rearrangement links TRBV6-5 to TRBJ1-6; D is undetermined. Trimming cost V 6 bases and J 8 bases, with 17 bases left between them. CDR1 is MNHEY and CDR2 is SVGAGI in the germline V gene. The CDR3 contains 15 residues. The CDR3 region is CASSPIEYRDSPLHF. Written as DNA, the CDR3 is TGTGCCAGCAGCCCGATCGAGTATCGGGATTCACCCCTCCACTTT.

This sequence joins TRBV20-1 and TRBJ2-1, with 9 bases that match TRBD2. The V gene's germline CDR1 is DFQATT and CDR2 SNEGSKA (reference sequence). The V gene end was trimmed by 5 bases and the J gene end by 10 bases; junction bases not matched to a gene: 15. The CDR3 loop spans 15 amino acids. The CDR3 spells CSASYSGGGSGEQFF. In DNA, the CDR3 is TGCAGTGCTTCTTATAGCGGGGGCGGTTCGGGAGAGCAGTTCTTC.

This clonotype was detected many times. The rearrangement joins TRBV11-2 to TRBJ1-5; TRBD1 matches at 8 bases. After removal of 5 bases from V and 5 bases from J, the junction contained 5 bases not matched to a gene. The CDR3 spans 14 residues. In germline, CDR1 is SGHAT, CDR2 FQNNGV. CDR3 in amino acids: CASSPRDRHQPQHF. The CDR3 coding sequence is TGTGCCAGCAGCCCCCGGGACAGGCATCAGCCCCAGCATTTT.

The chain links TRBV29-1 to TRBJ2-5; no reliable D call. Trimming stripped 6 bases from V and 1 base from J, with 9 bases between. Germline loops: CDR1 SQVTM, CDR2 ANQGSEA. This CDR3 region has 12 residues. DNA of the CDR3: TGCAGCGTGGACGTTACCCAAGAGACCCAGTACTTC. It is translated as CSVDVTQETQYF.

This clonotype was counted a few times. The chain joins TRBV27 to TRBJ2-1; TRBD1 matches at 8 bases. V lost 6 bases and J lost 9; bases outside the gene matches: 13. Germline CDR1 is MNHEY and CDR2 is SMNVEV (reference sequence). The CDR3 totals 15 residues. CDR3 region: CASRLMGQDRGEQFF. In DNA, the CDR3 is TGTGCCAGCAGGCTAATGGGACAGGATAGGGGTGAGCAGTTCTTC.

In its sample, this clonotype was seen a few times. This chain uses TRBV7-9 with TRBJ2-1; perhaps TRBD2 as D (5 bases). V gave up 5 bases and J gave up 0 bases, with 11 bases separating them. The V gene's germline CDR1 is SEHNR and CDR2 FQNEAQ (reference sequence). This CDR3 contains 15 residues. CDR3 nucleotides: TGTGCCAGCAGCACGAGGACTCGCTCCTACAATGAGCAGTTCTTC. This sequence encodes CASSTRTRSYNEQFF. The full variable domain, in which reference TRBV7-9 and TRBJ2-1 provide the parts outside the CDR3, is DTGVSQNPRHKITKRGQNVTFRCDPISEHNRLYWYRQTLGQGPEFLTYFQNEAQLEKSRLLSDRFSAERPKGSFSTLEIQRTEQGDSAMYLCASSTRTRSYNEQFFGPGTRLTVL.

The J gene is TRBJ2-7, the V gene TRBV12-3 or TRBV12-4; D gene unclear. The CDR3 contains 14 residues. The V end lost 3 bases, the J end lost 2 bases, and 11 bases lay between the germline ends. CDR3 coding DNA: TGTGCCAGCAGTTTGGGTGGGGATGCCTACGAGCAGTACTTC. Encoded protein: CASSLGGDAYEQYF.

This sequence joins TRBV20-1 and TRBJ1-1; D not certain. CDR3 length: 12 residues. Trimming took off 3 bases at V and 3 bases at J, with 8 bases between the two ends. Germline lookup yields CDR1 DFQATT and CDR2 SNEGSKA (reference sequence). The CDR3 protein is CSARDPDTEAFF. CDR3 DNA: TGCAGTGCTAGGGACCCCGACACTGAAGCTTTCTTT.

In this sample, this clonotype turned up many times. This chain uses TRBV4-3 with TRBJ1-2, with 7 bases lining up with TRBD1. CDR1 LGHNA and CDR2 YSLEER come from the germline V gene. The CDR3 runs to 16 residues. J gave up 6 bases and V 0 bases, and 10 bases lay outside the gene matches. CDR3 sequence: CASSQDLGQFSHGYTF. The CDR3, as DNA: TGCGCCAGCAGCCAAGATCTGGGACAGTTCTCGCATGGCTACACCTTC.

This clonotype was seen many times. The V and J genes are TRBV5-1 and TRBJ2-5; no reliable D call. V was cut by 0 bases and J by 0 bases, with 9 bases left in between. Germline-derived CDR1 and CDR2 are SGHRS and YFSETQ. The CDR3 has 15 residues. DNA of the CDR3: TGCGCCAGCAGCTTGGGCACAGCTAACCAAGAGACCCAGTACTTC. Translated: CASSLGTANQETQYF.

In its sample, this clonotype was seen many times. This sequence joins TRBV7-9 and TRBJ2-1, with 9 bases aligning to TRBD2. CDR3 length: 12 residues. Per the germline V gene, CDR1 is SEHNR and CDR2 is FQNEAQ (reference sequence). V dropped 5 bases and J dropped 15; count of bases not matched to a gene: 8. The CDR3 sequence is CASSLQREVLFF. The CDR3 region has the DNA TGTGCCAGCAGCCTACAGCGGGAGGTGTTGTTCTTC.

At least ten counts were recorded for this clonotype. The V and J genes are TRBV6-2 or TRBV6-3 and TRBJ2-2, with D unresolved. CDR1 and CDR2 from the germline V gene are MNHEY and SVGEGT. This CDR3 region has 13 residues. V lost 5 bases, J lost 0 bases, and 4 bases lay in between. The CDR3 region is CASSATNTGELFF. The CDR3, as DNA: TGTGCCAGCAGTGCGACGAACACCGGGGAGCTGTTTTTT.

The chain has TRBV6-5 and TRBJ2-7, with TRBD1 matching 8 bases. The germline V gene encodes CDR1 MNHEY and CDR2 SVGAGI. The trim removed 5 bases at V and 6 bases at J, leaving 12 bases unmatched. There are 15 residues in the CDR3. CDR3 sequence: CASSLPGTGSLEQYF. The CDR3 nucleotides are TGTGCCAGCAGTCTCCCCGGGACAGGATCCCTCGAGCAGTACTTC.

This clonotype was seen many times. The rearrangement links TRBV28 to TRBJ2-3; D unclear. Trimming stripped 3 bases from V and 7 bases from J, with 8 bases between. The germline V gene has CDR1 MDHEN and CDR2 SYDVKM. The CDR3 consists of 12 residues. The CDR3 region is CASSFRRNTQYF. CDR3 DNA: TGTGCCAGCAGTTTTCGTAGAAATACGCAGTATTTT.

This clonotype was seen at least ten times. V and J are TRBV9 and TRBJ1-1, with D possibly matching TRBD1 (6 bases). The germline V and J ends were trimmed by 0 bases and 1 base, with 10 bases remaining between them. The CDR3 runs to 15 residues. The V gene's germline CDR1 is SGDLS and CDR2 YYNGEE. CDR3 coding DNA: TGTGCCAGCAGCGTAGATGGACAGCGGAACACTGAAGCTTTCTTT. As protein: CASSVDGQRNTEAFF.

In its sample, this clonotype was seen a few times. The gene calls are TRBV4-3 and TRBJ2-2; D gene unclear. There are 14 residues in the CDR3. Trimming took off 1 base at V and 6 bases at J, with 9 bases between the two ends. The V gene's germline CDR1 is LGHNA and CDR2 YSLEER. CDR3 region: CASSQGGQAGELFF. The CDR3 region has the DNA TGCGCCAGCAGCCAAGGTGGTCAGGCCGGGGAGCTGTTTTTT.

The chain combines TRBV6-6 with TRBJ2-1; D assignment may be TRBD1 or TRBD2 (5 bases each). V was shortened by 5 bases and J by 4 bases, with 9 bases between the two germline ends. This CDR3 contains 13 residues. Germline CDR1 is MNHNY and CDR2 is SVGAGI (reference sequence). CDR3 in amino acids: CASSGDLYNEQFF. CDR3 in DNA: TGTGCCAGCAGTGGGGACCTTTACAATGAGCAGTTCTTC.

This clonotype was recorded many times. The rearrangement uses TRBV5-6 and TRBJ1-4; D possibly corresponds to TRBD1 (6 bases). The germline V gene encodes CDR1 SGHDT and CDR2 YYEEEE. V lost 0 bases to trimming and J lost 4 bases, with 13 bases between them. The CDR3 sequence is 16 residues long. CDR3 residues: CASSLDSRGNNEKLFF. The CDR3 DNA is TGTGCCAGCAGCTTGGATTCCAGGGGCAATAATGAAAAACTGTTTTTT.

This clonotype was observed at least ten times. The chain employs TRBV5-6 and TRBJ1-6; D is uncertain. V gave up 0 bases and J gave up 0 bases, with 7 bases separating them. Germline values: CDR1 SGHDT, CDR2 YYEEEE. This CDR3 region has 16 residues. CDR3 DNA sequence: TGTGCCAGCAGCTTGGTTGCCCACTCCTATAATTCACCCCTCCACTTT. Its protein product is CASSLVAHSYNSPLHF.

This clonotype was observed once. This sequence joins TRBV28 and TRBJ2-5; TRBD1 or TRBD2 may be the D gene (5 bases each). This CDR3 has 14 amino acids. Trimming pared 4 bases from V and 4 bases from J, leaving 13 bases between. The V gene's germline CDR1 is MDHEN and CDR2 SYDVKM. The CDR3 nucleotides are TGTGCCAGCAGTTCCCGCCGGGGCTCAGAGACCCAGTACTTC. Protein product: CASSSRRGSETQYF.

This chain links TRBV4-3 with TRBJ1-4; D is unresolved. The CDR3 totals 17 residues. V was pared by 0 bases and J by 5 bases, with 16 bases between. CDR1 and CDR2 from the germline V gene are LGHNA and YSLEER. In DNA, the CDR3 is TGCGCCAGCAGCCAAGATACGGGTCGGACGGGAAATGAAAAACTGTTTTTT. The encoded protein is CASSQDTGRTGNEKLFF.

The CDR3 here is CASTVHLQAKNIQYF. CDR3 DNA: TGTGCCAGTACCGTGCACCTCCAAGCCAAAAACATTCAGTACTTC. This chain joins TRBV19 and TRBJ2-4, with D unclear. The CDR3 sequence is 15 residues long. Trimming left V 7 bases short and J 0 bases short, with 13 bases between. Germline V lookup: CDR1 LNHDA, CDR2 SQIVND (reference sequence).